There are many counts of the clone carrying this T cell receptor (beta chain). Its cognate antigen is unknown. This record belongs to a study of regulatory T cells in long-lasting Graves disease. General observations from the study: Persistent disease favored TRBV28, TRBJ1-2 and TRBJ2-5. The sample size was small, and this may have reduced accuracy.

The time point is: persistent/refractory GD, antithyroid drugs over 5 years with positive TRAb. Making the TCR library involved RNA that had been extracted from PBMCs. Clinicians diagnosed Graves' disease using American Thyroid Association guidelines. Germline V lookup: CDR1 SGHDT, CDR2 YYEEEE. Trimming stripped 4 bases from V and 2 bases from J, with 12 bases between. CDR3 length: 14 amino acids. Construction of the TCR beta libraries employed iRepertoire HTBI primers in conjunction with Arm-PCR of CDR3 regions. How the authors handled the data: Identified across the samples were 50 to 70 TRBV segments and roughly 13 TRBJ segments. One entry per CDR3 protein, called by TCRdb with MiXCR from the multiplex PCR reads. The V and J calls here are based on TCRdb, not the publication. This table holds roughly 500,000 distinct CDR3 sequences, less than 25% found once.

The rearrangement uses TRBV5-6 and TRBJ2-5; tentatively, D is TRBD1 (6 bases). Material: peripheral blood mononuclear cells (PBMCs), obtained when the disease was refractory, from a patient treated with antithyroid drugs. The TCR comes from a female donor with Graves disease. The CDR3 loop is CASSLPTGQETQYF. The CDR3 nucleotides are TGTGCCAGCAGCCTCCCGACAGGACAAGAGACCCAGTACTTC.